A selection of T cell receptor beta chains follows, all from one sample in a study of shared clonotypes between healthy human individuals. The method was immunoSEQ multiplex PCR; TCRdb's version includes in-frame clones alone and lacks a portion of them. The sample includes around 690,000 clones, 90% of them seen just once. Sequencing used memory CD8+ T cells from PBMCs. These receptors were taken from a man aged 18 to 35 in good health. Some clones in this sample may be carry-over from other donors' samples. CDR3s leave out the opening cysteine and the closing phenylalanine or tryptophan.

v_call cdr3_aa
TRBV7-2 ASSRRDRGHLGYGYT
TRBV7-8 ASSLVLNEKLF
TRBV6-5 ASSGLSNEQF
TRBV28 ASSPDRGNQPQH
TRBV19 ASRRAGEGETQY
TRBV12-5 ASGAGTNEQF
TRBV27 ASRIGGRGGYT
TRBV2 ASASTPNYGYT
TRBV5-1 ASSLTPAYGYT
TRBV28 ASSFYEESYNEQF
TRBV19 ASSLDGNGYT
TRBV18 ASSPGGLSNYGYT
TRBV14 ASSQTGGGEQF
TRBV28 ASSFGTNEQF
TRBV5-1 ASSPTGSGEQF
TRBV5-1 ASSPKPTPQETQY
TRBV7-9 ASSSRVGTSEDEQY
TRBV6-1 ASKQGWGSKNIQY
TRBV27 ASSFSVTGLDYGYT
TRBV30 AWTQDSPFGYT
TRBV7-9 ATTRGGTTGELF
TRBV15 ATSRDRIRGGSATNEKLF
TRBV28 ASTHMNTEAF
TRBV27 ASSLGITYEQY
TRBV13 ASSHPGQGTTGELF
TRBV7-9 ASSFWSEYTGELF
TRBV6-5 ASSYRASGEQY
TRBV9 ASSETGLAKNIQY
TRBV6-1 ASSEIVNTEAF
TRBV27 ASSPPAGTKGTQY